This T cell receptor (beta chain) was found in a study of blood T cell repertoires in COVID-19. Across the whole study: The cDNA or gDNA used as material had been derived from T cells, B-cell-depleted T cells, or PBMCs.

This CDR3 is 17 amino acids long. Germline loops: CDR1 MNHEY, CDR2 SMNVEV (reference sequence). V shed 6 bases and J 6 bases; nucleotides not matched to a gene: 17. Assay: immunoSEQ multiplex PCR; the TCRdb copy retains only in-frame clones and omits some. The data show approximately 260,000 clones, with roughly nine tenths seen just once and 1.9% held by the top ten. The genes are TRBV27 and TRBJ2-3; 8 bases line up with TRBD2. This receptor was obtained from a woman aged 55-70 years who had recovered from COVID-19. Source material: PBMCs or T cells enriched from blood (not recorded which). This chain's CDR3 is CASSPNPGSGRMDTQYF. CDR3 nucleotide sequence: TGTGCCAGCAGCCCCAACCCAGGCAGCGGGAGAATGGATACGCAGTATTTT.